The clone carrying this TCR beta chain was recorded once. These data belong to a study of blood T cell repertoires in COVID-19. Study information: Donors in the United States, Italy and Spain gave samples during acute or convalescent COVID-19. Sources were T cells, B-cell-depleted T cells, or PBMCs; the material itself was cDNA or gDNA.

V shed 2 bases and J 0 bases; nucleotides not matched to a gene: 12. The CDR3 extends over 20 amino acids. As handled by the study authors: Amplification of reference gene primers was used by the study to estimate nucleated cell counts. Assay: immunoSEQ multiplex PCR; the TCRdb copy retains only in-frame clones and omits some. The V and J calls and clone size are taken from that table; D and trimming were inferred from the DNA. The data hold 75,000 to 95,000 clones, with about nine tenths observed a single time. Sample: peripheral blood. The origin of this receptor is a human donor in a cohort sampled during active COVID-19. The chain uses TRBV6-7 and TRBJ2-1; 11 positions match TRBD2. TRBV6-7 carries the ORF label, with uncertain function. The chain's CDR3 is CASSYPRPFTSGSSYNEQFF. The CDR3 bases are TGTGCCAGCAGTTACCCTCGCCCGTTTACTAGCGGGAGCTCCTACAATGAGCAGTTCTTC.